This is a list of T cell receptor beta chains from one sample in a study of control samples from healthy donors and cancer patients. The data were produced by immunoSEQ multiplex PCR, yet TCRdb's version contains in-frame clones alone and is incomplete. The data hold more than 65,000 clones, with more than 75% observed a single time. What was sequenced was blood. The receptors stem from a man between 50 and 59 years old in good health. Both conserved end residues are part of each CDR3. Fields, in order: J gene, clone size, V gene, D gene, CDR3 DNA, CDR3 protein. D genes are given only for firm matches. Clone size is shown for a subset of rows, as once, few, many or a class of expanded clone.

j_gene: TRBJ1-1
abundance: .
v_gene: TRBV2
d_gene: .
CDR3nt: TGTGCCAGCAGCATAATCACTGAAGCTTTCTTT
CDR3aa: CASSIITEAFF

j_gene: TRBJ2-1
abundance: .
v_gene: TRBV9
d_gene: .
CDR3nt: TGTGCCAGCAGCGGGGCGATCTCCTACAATGAGCAGTTCTTC
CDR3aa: CASSGAISYNEQFF

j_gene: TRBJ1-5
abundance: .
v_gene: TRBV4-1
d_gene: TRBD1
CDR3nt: TGCGCCAGCAGCAGATATTCCGGGACAGGGGGCCCGCCCCAGCATTTT
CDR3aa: CASSRYSGTGGPPQHF

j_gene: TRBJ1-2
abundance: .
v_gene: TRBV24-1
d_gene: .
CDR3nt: TGTGCCACCAGTGATGAGGTAGCTGGCTACACCTTC
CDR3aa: CATSDEVAGYTF

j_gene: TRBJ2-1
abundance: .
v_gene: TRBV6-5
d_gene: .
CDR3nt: TGTGCCAGCAGCTCACCTGGGGCCAATGAGCAGTTCTTC
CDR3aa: CASSSPGANEQFF

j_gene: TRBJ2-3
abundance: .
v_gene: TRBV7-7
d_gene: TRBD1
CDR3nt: TGTGCCAGCAGCTTGGGGACAGGGGGGAATACGCAGTATTTT
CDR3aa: CASSLGTGGNTQYF

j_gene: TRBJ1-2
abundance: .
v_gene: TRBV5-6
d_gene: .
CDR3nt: TGTGCCAGCAGCTTGGATCTAACAGGGTCCTATGGCTACACCTTC
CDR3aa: CASSLDLTGSYGYTF

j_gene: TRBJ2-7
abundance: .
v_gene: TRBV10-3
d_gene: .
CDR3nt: TGTGCCATCAGTGACTCAGGGGGGGGCGCGTACGAGCAGTACTTC
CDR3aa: CAISDSGGGAYEQYF

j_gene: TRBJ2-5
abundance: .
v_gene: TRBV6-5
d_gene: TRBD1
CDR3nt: TGTGCCACCATACCGGGACAGGGGATGGAGACCCAGTACTTC
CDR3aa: CATIPGQGMETQYF

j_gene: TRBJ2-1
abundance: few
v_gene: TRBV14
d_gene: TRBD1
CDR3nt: TGTGCCAGCAGCCCCCGACAGGGACCCTCAATCTCATACAATGAGCAGTTCTTC
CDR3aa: CASSPRQGPSISYNEQFF

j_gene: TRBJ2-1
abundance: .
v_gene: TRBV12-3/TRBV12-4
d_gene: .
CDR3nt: TGTGCCAGCAGCCCTAGTAACAAGCAGTTCTTC
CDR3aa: CASSPSNKQFF

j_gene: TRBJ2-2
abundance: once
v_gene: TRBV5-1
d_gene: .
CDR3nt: TGCGCCAGCAGCCTCCCTTCCGGGGAGCTGTTTTTT
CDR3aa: CASSLPSGELFF

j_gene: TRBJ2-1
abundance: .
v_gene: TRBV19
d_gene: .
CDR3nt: TGTGCCAGTAGTATCAGGCAGGGCGATGAGCAGTTCTTC
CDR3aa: CASSIRQGDEQFF

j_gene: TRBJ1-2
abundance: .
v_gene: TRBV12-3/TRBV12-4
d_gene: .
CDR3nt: TGTGCCAGCAACGAAGACACCTATGGCTACACCTTC
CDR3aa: CASNEDTYGYTF

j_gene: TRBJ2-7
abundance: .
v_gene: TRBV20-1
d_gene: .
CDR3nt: TGCAGTGCTCCTGATGGGAGGGAGCAGTACTTC
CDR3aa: CSAPDGREQYF

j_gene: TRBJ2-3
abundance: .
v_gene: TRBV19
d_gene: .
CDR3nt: TGTGCCAGTAGTGTCCAGACCGGGGGACGGACGCAGTATTTT
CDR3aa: CASSVQTGGRTQYF

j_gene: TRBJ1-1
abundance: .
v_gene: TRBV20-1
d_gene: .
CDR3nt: TGCAGTGTACGCGGGAACACTGAAGCTTTCTTT
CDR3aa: CSVRGNTEAFF

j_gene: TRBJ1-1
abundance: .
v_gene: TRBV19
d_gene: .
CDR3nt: TGTGCCAGTAGTCTAACGGGAACCGGGAACACTGAAGCTTTCTTT
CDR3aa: CASSLTGTGNTEAFF

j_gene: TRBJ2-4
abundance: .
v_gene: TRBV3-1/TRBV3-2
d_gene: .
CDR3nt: TGTGCCAGCAGCCAAGTCGGGACAGCCAAAAACATTCAGTACTTC
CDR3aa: CASSQVGTAKNIQYF

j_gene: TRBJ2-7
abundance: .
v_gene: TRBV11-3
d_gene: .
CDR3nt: TGTGCCAGCAGCTTAGGTTCGGACTGGCGCTCCTACGAGCAGTACTTC
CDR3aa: CASSLGSDWRSYEQYF

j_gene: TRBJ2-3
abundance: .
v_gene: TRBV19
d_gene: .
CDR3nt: TGTGCCAGTAGTATGATGGCGTTCACAGATACGCAGTATTTT
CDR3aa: CASSMMAFTDTQYF

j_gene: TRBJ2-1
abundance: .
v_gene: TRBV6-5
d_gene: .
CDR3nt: TGTGCCAGCCAGACGTGGGGGAGCTCCTACAATGAGCAGTTCTTC
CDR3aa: CASQTWGSSYNEQFF

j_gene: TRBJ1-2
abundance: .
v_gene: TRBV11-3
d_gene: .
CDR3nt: TGTGCCAGCAGCTTAGCCGTCGGAGTGAATGGCTACACCTTC
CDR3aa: CASSLAVGVNGYTF

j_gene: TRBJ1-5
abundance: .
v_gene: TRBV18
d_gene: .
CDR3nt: TGTGCCAGCTCACCGGTAGTTGGGAATAGCAATCAGCCCCAGCATTTT
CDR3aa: CASSPVVGNSNQPQHF

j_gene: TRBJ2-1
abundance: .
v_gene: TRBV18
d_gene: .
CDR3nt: TGTGCCAGCTCACCAGGAAAAGGTGAGCAGTTCTTC
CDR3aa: CASSPGKGEQFF

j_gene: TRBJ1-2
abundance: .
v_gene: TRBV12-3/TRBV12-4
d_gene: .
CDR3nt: TGTGCCAGCAGGAGGATGGGGGGCTACACCTTC
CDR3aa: CASRRMGGYTF

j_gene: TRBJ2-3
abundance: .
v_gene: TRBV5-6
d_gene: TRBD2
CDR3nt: TGTGCCAGCAGCTTATTTAGGACTAGCGGGAGGGCAACAGATACGCAGTATTTT
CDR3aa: CASSLFRTSGRATDTQYF

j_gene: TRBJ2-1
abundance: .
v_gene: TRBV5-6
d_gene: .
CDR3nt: TGTGCCAGCAGCCTAGGGGTAACCTACAATGAGCAGTTCTTC
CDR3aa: CASSLGVTYNEQFF

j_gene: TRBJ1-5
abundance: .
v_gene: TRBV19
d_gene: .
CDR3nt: TGTGCCAGTAGTATAGGAGTTGGGCAGCCCCAGCATTTT
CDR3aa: CASSIGVGQPQHF

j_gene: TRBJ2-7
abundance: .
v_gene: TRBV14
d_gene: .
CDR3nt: TGTGCCAGCAGCCAAAAGCCGGCCAGGATCAAATCCTACGAGCAGTACTTC
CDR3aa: CASSQKPARIKSYEQYF

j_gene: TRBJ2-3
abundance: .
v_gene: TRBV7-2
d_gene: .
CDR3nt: TGTGCCAGCAGCTTAGCGGGAGGCCCGTGGACTGACGCAGATACGCAGTATTTT
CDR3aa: CASSLAGGPWTDADTQYF

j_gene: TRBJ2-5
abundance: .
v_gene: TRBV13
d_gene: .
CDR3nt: TGTGCCAGCAGCTTAGTGTCCAGGGGTCAAGAGACCCAGTACTTC
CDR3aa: CASSLVSRGQETQYF

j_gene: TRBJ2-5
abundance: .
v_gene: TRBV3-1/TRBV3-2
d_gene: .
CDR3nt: TGTGCCAGCAGCCAAGGGGGACTCATCGGGGAGACCCAGTACTTC
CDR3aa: CASSQGGLIGETQYF

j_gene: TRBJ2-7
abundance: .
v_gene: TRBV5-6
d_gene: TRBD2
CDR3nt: TGTGCCAGCAGCTCTCTTTGGACTAGCGGGCGAAAATACGAGCAGTACTTC
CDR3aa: CASSSLWTSGRKYEQYF

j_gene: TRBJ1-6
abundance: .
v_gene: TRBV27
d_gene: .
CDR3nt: TGTGCCAGCAGTTTTTGGCAGGGGAATTCACCCCTCCACTTT
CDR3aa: CASSFWQGNSPLHF

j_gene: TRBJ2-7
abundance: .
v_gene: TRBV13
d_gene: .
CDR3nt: TGTGCCAGCAGCCCGCCTTTTGGGAGCGCCGGCAGTAGTCCGGAGGGAGAGCAGTACTTC
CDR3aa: CASSPPFGSAGSSPEGEQYF

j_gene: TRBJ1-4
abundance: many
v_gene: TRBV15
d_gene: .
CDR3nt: TGTGCCACCAGCGCCAGAGGGAGGAATGAAAAACTGTTTTTT
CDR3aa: CATSARGRNEKLFF

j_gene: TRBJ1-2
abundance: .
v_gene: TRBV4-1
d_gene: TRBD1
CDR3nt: TGCGCCAGCAGCCAACATGGGGGACAGGGGGCCCCGGACCCCTATGGCTACACCTTC
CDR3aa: CASSQHGGQGAPDPYGYTF

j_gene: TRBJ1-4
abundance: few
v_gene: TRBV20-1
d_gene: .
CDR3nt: TGCAGTGCTTCCTTTCCCAAACTGTTTTTT
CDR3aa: CSASFPKLFF

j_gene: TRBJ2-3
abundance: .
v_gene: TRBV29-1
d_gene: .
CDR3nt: TGCAGCGTACGACAGGGAGGAGTTAGCACAGATACGCAGTATTTT
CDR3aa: CSVRQGGVSTDTQYF

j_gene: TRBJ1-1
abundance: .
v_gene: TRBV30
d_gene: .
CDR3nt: TGTGCCTGGAGGAGTCGGACGAACACTGAAGCTTTCTTT
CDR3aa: CAWRSRTNTEAFF

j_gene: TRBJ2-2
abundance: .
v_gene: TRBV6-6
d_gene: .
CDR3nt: TGTGCCAGCAGCCACAGGGAGCGGGAGCTGTTTTTT
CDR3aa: CASSHRERELFF